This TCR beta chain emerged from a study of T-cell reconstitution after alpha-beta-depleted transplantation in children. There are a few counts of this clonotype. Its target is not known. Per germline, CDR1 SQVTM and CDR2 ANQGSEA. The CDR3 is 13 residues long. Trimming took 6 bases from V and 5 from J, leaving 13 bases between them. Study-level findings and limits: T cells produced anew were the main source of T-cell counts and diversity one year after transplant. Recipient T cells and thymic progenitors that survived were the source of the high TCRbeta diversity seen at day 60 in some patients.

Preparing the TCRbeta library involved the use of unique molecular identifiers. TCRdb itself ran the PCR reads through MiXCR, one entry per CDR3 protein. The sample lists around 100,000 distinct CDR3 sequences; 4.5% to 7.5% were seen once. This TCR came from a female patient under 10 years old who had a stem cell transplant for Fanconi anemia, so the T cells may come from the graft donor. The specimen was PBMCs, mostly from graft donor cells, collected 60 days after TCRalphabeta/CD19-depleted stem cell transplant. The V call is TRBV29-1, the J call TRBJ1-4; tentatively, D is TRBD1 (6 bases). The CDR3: CSVPGHMNEKLFF. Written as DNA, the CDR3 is TGCAGCGTGCCGGGACACATGAATGAAAAACTGTTTTTT.